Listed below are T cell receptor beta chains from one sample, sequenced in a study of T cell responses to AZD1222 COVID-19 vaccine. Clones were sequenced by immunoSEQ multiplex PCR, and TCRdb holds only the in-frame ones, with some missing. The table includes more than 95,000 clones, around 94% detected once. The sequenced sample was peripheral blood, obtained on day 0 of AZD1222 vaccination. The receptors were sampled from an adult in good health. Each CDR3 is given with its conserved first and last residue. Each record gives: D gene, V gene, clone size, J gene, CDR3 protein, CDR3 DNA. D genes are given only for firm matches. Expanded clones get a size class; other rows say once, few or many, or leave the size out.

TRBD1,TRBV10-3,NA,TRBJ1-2,CAISYRGGYTF,TGTGCCATCAGTTACAGGGGTGGCTACACCTTC
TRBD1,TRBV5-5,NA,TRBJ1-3,CASSFGDRVKGNTIYF,TGTGCCAGCAGCTTCGGGGACAGGGTAAAAGGAAACACCATATATTTT
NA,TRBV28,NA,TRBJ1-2,CASSLEPNYGYTF,TGTGCCAGCAGTCTTGAACCTAACTATGGCTACACCTTC
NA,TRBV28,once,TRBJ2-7,CASSLRGGYEQYF,TGTGCCAGCAGTTTAAGAGGGGGCTACGAGCAGTACTTC
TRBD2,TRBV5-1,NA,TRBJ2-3,CASSDISGSRDTQYF,TGCGCCAGCAGCGATATTAGCGGGAGTCGAGATACGCAGTATTTT
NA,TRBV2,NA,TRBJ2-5,CASSNRAGEQETQYF,TGTGCCAGCAGTAACAGGGCCGGGGAACAAGAGACCCAGTACTTC
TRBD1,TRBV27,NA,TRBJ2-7,CASSWGQRYEQYF,TGTGCCAGCAGTTGGGGACAGCGCTACGAGCAGTACTTC
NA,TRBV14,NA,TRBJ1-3,CASSQDPRNTIYF,TGTGCCAGCAGCCAAGATCCCAGAAACACCATATATTTT
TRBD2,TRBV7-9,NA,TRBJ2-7,CASSLALGGTSDEQYF,TGTGCCAGCAGCTTAGCGCTGGGGGGGACTAGCGATGAGCAGTACTTC
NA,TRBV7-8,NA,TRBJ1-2,CASSLAHGGGGYTF,TGTGCCAGCAGCTTAGCTCACGGGGGTGGGGGCTACACCTTC
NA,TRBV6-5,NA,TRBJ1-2,CASSYSGGSDYGYTF,TGTGCCAGCAGTTACAGTGGAGGGTCCGACTATGGCTACACCTTC
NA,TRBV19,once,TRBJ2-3,CASSMPQGTSSTDTQYF,TGTGCCAGTAGTATGCCCCAGGGGACAAGTAGCACAGATACGCAGTATTTT
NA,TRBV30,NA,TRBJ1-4,CASEGVSREKLFF,TGTGCCTCCGAAGGGGTCAGTCGAGAAAAACTGTTTTTT
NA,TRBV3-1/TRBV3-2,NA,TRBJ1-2,CASSQEHIQGIDYGYTF,TGTGCCAGCAGCCAAGAACATATTCAGGGGATCGACTATGGCTACACCTTC
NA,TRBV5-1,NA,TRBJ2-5,CASSLEAETQYF,TGCGCCAGCAGCTTGGAGGCAGAGACCCAGTACTTC
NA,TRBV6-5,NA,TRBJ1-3,CAISQSSGNTIYF,TGTGCCATCTCCCAATCCTCTGGAAACACCATATATTTT
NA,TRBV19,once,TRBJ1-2,CASSMIRSGYTF,TGTGCCAGTAGTATGATACGCTCGGGCTACACCTTC
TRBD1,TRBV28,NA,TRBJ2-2,CASSSTRTGGTTGELFF,TGTGCCAGCAGTTCTACTCGGACAGGGGGTACCACCGGGGAGCTGTTTTTT
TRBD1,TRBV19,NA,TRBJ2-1,CASSIGTGRGNEQFF,TGTGCCAGTAGTATCGGGACAGGGCGAGGTAATGAGCAGTTCTTC
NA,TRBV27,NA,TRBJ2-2,CASSVQNTGELFF,TGTGCCAGCAGTGTACAGAACACCGGGGAGCTGTTTTTT
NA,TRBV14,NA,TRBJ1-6,CASTVGGQNSPLHF,TGTGCCAGCACCGTGGGTGGTCAGAATTCACCCCTCCACTTT
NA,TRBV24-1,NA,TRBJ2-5,CATSDRGKETQYF,TGTGCCACCAGTGATAGGGGGAAAGAGACCCAGTACTTC
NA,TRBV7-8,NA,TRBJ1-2,CASSVEPGHLYGYTF,TGTGCCAGCAGCGTAGAACCGGGACACCTCTATGGCTACACCTTC
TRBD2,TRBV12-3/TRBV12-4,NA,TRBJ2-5,CASRASGAETQYF,TGTGCCAGCAGGGCTAGCGGAGCAGAGACCCAGTACTTC
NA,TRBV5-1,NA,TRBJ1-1,CASSLQLEGYTEAFF,TGCGCCAGCAGCCTACAGCTAGAAGGTTACACTGAAGCTTTCTTT
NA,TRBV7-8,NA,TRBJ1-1,CASSRGAGAFF,TGTGCCAGCAGCCGAGGGGCTGGAGCTTTCTTT
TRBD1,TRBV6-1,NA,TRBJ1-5,CASSEGTGSGNQPQHF,TGTGCCAGCAGTGAAGGGACAGGCTCGGGCAATCAGCCCCAGCATTTT
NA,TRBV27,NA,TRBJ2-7,CASSFRGPYEQYF,TGTGCCAGCAGTTTTAGGGGACCCTACGAGCAGTACTTC